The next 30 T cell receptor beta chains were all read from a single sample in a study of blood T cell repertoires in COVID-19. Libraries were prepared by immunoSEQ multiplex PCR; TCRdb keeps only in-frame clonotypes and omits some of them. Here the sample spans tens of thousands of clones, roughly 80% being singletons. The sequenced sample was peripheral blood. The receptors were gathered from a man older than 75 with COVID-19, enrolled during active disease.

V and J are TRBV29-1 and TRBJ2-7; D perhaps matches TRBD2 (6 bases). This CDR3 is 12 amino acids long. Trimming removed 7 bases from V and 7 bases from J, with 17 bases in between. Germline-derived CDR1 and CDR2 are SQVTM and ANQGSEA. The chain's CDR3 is CSAKRPAGEQYF. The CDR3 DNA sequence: TGCAGCGCGAAGCGGCCGGCGGGAGAGCAGTACTTC.

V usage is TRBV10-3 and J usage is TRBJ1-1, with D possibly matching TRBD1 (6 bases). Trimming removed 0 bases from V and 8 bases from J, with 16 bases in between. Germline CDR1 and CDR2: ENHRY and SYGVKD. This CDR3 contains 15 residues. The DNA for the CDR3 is TGTGCCATCAGTGAGTCTGACAGGACAACCCGAGAAGCTTTCTTT. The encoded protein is CAISESDRTTREAFF.

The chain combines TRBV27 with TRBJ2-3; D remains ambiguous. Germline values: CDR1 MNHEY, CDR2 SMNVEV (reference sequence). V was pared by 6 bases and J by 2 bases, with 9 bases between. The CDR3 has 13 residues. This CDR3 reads CASRALHTDTQYF. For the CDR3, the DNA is TGTGCCAGCAGAGCGCTCCACACAGATACGCAGTATTTT.

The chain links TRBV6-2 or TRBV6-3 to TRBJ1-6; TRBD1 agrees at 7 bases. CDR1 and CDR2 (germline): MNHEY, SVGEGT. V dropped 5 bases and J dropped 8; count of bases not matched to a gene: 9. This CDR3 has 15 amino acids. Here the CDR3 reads CASSPRVGQDSPLHF. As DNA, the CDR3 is TGTGCCAGCAGTCCCAGAGTCGGACAGGATTCACCCCTCCACTTT.

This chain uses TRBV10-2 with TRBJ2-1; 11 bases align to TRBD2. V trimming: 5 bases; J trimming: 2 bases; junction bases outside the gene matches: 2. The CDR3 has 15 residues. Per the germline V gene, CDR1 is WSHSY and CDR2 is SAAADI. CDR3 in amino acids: CASSRLAGTYNEQFF. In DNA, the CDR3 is TGCGCCAGCAGTAGACTAGCGGGGACCTACAATGAGCAGTTCTTC.

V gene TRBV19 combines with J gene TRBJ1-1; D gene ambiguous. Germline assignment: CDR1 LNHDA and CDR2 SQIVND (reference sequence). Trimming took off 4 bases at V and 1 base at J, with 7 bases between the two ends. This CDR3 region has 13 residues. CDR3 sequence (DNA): TGTGCCAGTAGTACCCGACAGAACACTGAAGCTTTCTTT. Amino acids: CASSTRQNTEAFF.

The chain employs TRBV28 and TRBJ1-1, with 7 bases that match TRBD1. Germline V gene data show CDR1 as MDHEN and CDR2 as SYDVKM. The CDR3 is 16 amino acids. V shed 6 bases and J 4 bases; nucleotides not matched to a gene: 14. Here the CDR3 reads CASSKFRTGGVTEAFF. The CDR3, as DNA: TGTGCCAGCAGCAAATTCAGGACAGGCGGGGTCACTGAAGCTTTCTTT.

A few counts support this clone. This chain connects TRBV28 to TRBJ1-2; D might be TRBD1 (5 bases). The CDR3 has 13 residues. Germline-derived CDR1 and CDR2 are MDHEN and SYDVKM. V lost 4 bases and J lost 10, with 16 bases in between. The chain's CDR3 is CASSSRVPELYTF. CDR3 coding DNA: TGTGCCAGCAGTTCCAGGGTCCCAGAGCTCTACACCTTC.

The CDR3 nucleotides are TGTGCCAGCAGCTCCCCTAGCGGATCGATGGAGACCCAGTACTTC. Protein product: CASSSPSGSMETQYF. The rearrangement uses TRBV28 and TRBJ2-5; TRBD2 agrees at 7 bases. The length of the CDR3 is 15 residues. Trimming removed 6 bases from V and 5 bases from J; junction bases left unmatched: 12. The germline CDR1 and CDR2 sequences are MDHEN and SYDVKM.

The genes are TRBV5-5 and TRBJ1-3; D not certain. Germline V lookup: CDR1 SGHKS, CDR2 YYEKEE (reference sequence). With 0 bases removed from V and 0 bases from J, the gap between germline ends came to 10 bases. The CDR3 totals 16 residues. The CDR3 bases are TGTGCCAGCAGCTTGGTGCTTAGGAGCTCTGGAAACACCATATATTTT. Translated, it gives CASSLVLRSSGNTIYF.

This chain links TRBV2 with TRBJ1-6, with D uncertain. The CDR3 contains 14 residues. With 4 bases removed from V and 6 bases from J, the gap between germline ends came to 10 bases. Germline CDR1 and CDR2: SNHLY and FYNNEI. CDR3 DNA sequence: TGTGCCAGCAGTGTGACTAGGCCTAATTCACCCCTCCACTTT. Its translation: CASSVTRPNSPLHF.

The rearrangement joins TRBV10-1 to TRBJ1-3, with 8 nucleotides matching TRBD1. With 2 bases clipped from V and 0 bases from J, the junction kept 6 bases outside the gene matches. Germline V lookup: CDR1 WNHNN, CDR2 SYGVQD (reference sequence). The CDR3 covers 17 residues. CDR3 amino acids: CASSETRQGTSGNTIYF. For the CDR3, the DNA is TGCGCCAGCAGTGAGACCAGACAGGGGACCTCTGGAAACACCATATATTTT.

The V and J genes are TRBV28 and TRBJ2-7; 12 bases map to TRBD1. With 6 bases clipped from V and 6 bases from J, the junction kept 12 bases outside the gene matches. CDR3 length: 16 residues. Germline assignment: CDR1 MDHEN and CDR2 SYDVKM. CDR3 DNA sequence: TGTGCCAGCAGACGACGGGGACAGGGGGCAGTCGGCGAGCAGTACTTC. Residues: CASRRRGQGAVGEQYF.

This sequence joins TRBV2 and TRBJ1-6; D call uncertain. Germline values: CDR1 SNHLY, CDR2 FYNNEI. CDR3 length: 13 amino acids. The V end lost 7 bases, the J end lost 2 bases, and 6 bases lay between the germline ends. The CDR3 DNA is TGTGCCAGCACTATCGCCTATAATTCACCCCTCCACTTT. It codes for CASTIAYNSPLHF.

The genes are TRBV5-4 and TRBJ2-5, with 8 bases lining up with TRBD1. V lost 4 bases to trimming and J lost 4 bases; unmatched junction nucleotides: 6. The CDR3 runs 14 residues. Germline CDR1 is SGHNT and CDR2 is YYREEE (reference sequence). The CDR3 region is CASSANRGRETQYF. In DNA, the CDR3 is TGTGCCAGCAGCGCAAACAGGGGGAGAGAGACCCAGTACTTC. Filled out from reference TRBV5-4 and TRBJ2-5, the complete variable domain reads ETGVTQSPTHLIKTRGQQVTLRCSSQSGHNTVSWYQQALGQGPQFIFQYYREEENGRGNFPPRFSGLQFPNYSSELNVNALELDDSALYLCASSANRGRETQYFGPGTRLLVL.

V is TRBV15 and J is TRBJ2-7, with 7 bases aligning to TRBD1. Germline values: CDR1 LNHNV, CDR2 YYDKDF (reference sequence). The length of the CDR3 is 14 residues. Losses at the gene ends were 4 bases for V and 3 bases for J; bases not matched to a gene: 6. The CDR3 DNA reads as TGTGCCACCAGCACGGACAGGAGGATCTACGAGCAGTACTTC. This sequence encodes CATSTDRRIYEQYF.

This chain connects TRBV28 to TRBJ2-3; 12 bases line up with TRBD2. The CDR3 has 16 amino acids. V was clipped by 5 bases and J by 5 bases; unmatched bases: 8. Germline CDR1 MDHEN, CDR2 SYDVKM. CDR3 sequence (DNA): TGTGCCAGCAGTCTCGCCCTAGCGGGAGGGAGAGATACGCAGTATTTT. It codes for CASSLALAGGRDTQYF.

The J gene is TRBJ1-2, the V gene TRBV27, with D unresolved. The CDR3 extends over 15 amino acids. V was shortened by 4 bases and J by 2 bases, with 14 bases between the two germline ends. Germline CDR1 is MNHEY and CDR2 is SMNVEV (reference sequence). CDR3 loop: CASSSHAQTNYGYTF. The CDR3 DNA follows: TGTGCCAGCAGTTCCCACGCACAAACAAACTATGGCTACACCTTC.

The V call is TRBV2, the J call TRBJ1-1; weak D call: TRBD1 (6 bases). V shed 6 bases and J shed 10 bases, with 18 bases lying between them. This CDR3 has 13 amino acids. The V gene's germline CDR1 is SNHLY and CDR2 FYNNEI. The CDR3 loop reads CASREQGPGRAFF. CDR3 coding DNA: TGTGCCAGCAGGGAACAGGGCCCAGGTAGAGCTTTCTTT.

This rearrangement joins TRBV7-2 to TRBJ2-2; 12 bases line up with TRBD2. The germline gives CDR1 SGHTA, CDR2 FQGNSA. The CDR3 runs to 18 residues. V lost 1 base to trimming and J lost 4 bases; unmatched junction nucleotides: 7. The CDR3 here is CASSLGPSGGASTGELFF. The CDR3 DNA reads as TGTGCCAGCAGCTTAGGTCCTAGCGGGGGGGCCTCCACCGGGGAGCTGTTTTTT.

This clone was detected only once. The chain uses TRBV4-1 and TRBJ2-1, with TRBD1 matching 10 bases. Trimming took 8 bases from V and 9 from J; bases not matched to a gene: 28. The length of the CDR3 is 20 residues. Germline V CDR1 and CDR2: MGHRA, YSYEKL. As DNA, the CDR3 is TGCGCCAGCCAAGAGGGGAGTGTCTTCGACAGGGGGCTCCCACAAGCTGAGCAGTTCTTC. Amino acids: CASQEGSVFDRGLPQAEQFF.

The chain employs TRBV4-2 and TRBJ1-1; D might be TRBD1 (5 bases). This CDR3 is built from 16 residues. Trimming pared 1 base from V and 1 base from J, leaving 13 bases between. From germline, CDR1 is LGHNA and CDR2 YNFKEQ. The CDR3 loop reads CASSQVGGWRNTEAFF. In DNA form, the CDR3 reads TGTGCCAGCAGCCAAGTCGGGGGTTGGAGGAACACTGAAGCTTTCTTT.

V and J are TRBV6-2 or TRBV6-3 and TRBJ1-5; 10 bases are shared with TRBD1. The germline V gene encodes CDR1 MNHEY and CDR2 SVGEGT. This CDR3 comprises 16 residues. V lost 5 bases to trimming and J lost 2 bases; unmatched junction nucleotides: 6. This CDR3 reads CASSTRTGGGNQPQHF. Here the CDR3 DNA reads TGTGCCAGCAGTACTAGGACAGGGGGAGGCAATCAGCCCCAGCATTTT.

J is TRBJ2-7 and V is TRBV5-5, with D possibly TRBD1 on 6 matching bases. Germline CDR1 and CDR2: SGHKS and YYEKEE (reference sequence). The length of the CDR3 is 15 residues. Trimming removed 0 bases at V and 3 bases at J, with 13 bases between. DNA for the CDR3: TGTGCCAGCAGCTTGGCCAGGGGAGTTGGCTACGAGCAGTACTTC. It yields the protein CASSLARGVGYEQYF.

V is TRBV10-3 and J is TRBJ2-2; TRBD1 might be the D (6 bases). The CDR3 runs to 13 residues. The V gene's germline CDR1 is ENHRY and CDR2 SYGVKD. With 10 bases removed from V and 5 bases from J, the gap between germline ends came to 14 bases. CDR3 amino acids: CATLQGGTGELFF. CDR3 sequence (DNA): TGTGCCACTTTACAGGGTGGAACCGGGGAGCTGTTTTTT.

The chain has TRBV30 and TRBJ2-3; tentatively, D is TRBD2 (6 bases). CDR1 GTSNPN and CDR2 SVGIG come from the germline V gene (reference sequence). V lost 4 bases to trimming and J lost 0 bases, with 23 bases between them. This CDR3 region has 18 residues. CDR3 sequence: CAWNGGNGAYTSTDTQYF. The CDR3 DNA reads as TGTGCCTGGAACGGGGGTAACGGGGCCTACACTAGCACAGATACGCAGTATTTT.

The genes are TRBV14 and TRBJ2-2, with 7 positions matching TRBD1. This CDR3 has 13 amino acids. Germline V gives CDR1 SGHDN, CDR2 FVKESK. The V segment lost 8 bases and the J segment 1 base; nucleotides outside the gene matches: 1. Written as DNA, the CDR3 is TGTGCCAGCCGGGACAGGAACACCGGGGAGCTGTTTTTT. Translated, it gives CASRDRNTGELFF.

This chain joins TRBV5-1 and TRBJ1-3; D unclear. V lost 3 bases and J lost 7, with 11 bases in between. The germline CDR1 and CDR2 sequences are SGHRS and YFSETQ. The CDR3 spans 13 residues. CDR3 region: CASSWSLGNTIYF. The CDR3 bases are TGCGCCAGCAGCTGGAGTCTCGGGAACACCATATATTTT.

This CDR3 reads CASRRNSYEQYF. The CDR3 region has the DNA TGTGCAAGTCGCCGTAACTCCTACGAGCAGTACTTC. The chain joins TRBV12-2 to TRBJ2-7; the table assigns TRBD2, which was not confirmed against the DNA. TRBV12-2 is an annotated pseudogene. CDR3 length: 12 amino acids.

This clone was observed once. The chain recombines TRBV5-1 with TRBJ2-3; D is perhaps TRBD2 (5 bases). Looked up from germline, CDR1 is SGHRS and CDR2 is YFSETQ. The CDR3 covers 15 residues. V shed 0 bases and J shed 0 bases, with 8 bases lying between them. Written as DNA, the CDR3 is TGCGCCAGCAGCTTGGACCTAGCTAGCACAGATACGCAGTATTTT. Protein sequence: CASSLDLASTDTQYF.